This T cell receptor (beta chain) was recovered during a study of tumour-infiltrating T cells in Burkitt lymphoma. Assay: immunoSEQ multiplex PCR; the TCRdb copy retains only in-frame clones and omits some. The table records fewer than 5,500 clones, about 86% of them present only once. This TCR came from a human donor with diffuse large B-cell lymphoma. Some clones in this sample may be carry-over from other donors' samples. The sequencing input was tumor tissue.

The CDR3 region has the DNA TGTGCCAGCAGTGAGTCTAGCGGGGGATATTACAATGAGCAGTTCTTC. It translates to CASSESSGGYYNEQFF. The J gene is TRBJ2-1, the V gene TRBV2, with TRBD2 matching 10 bases. CDR3 size: 16 residues. V shed 3 bases, J shed 4 bases, and the junction held 6 bases outside the gene matches. Per germline, CDR1 SNHLY and CDR2 FYNNEI. Looking up the rest from reference TRBV2 and TRBJ2-1 gives the full variable domain: EPEVTQTPSHQVTQMGQEVILRCVPISNHLYFYWYRQILGQKVEFLVSFYNNEISEKSEIFDDQFSVERPDGSNFTLKIRSTKLEDSAMYFCASSESSGGYYNEQFFGPGTRLTVL.